Sequencing of this TCR beta chain was carried out in a study of cytomegalovirus exposure and HLA in healthy donors. Looking at the study overall: Approximately 170 million T cells yielded some 120 million unique TCR beta sequences in earlier analysis.

V was cut by 4 bases and J by 2 bases, with 12 bases left in between. This CDR3 region has 15 residues. Germline V gene lookup returns CDR1 ENHRY and CDR2 SYGVKD. In the PCR, 60 Vbeta and 13 Jbeta primers were used. The assay was immunoSEQ multiplex PCR, and TCRdb's table has in-frame clones only and misses some. Of around 86,000 clones listed, around 80% were seen once; the top ten hold around 3%. The source is a man aged 45 to 65 in good health and CMV-seropositive. The chain uses TRBV10-3 and TRBJ1-3, with D possibly TRBD1 on 5 matching bases. Material: PBMCs. The CDR3 DNA is TGTGCCATCAGTGGTCGGGGGACTGCTGGAAACACCATATATTTT. Its translation is CAISGRGTAGNTIYF.